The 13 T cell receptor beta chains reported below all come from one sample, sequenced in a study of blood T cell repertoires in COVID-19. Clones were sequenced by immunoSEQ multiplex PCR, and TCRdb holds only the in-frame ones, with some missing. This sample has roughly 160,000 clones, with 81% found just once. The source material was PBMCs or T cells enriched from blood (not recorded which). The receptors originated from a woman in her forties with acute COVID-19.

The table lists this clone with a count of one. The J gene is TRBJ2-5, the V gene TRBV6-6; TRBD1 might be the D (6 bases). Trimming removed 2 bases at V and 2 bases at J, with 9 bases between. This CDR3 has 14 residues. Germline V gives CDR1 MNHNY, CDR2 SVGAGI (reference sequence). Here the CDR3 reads CASSYVTGQETQYF. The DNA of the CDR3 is TGTGCCAGCAGTTACGTTACAGGGCAAGAGACCCAGTACTTC.

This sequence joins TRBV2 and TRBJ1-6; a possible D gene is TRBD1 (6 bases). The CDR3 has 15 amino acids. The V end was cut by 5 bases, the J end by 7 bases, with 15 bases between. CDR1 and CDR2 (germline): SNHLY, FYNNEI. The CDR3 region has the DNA TGTGCCAGCAGTCCCGGGGTTGACAGGAATTCACCCCTCCACTTT. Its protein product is CASSPGVDRNSPLHF.

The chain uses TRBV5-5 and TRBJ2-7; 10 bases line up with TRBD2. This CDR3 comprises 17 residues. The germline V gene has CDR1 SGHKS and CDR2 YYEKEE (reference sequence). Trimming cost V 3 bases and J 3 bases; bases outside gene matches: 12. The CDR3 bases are TGTGCCAGCAGCTACATTGATTGGGGACTAGCGATCTACGAGCAGTACGTC. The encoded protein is CASSYIDWGLAIYEQYV.

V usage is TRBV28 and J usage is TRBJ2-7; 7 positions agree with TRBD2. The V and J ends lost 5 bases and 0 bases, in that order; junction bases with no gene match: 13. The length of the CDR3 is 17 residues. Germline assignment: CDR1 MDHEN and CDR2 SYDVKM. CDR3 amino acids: CASSKPGAGPSSYEQYF. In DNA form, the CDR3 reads TGTGCCAGCAGTAAACCCGGAGCGGGACCAAGCTCCTACGAGCAGTACTTC.

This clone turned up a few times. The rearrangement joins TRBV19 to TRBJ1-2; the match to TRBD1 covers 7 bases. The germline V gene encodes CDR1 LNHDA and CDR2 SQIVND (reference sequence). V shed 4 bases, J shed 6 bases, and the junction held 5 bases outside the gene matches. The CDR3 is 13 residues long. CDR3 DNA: TGTGCCAGTAGTAGAGGGGGCAATAATGGCTACACCTTC. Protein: CASSRGGNNGYTF.

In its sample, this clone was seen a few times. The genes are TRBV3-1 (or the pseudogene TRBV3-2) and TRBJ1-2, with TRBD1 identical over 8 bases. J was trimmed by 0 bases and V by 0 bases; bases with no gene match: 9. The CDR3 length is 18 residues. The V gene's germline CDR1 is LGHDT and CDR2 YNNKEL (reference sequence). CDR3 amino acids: CASSQDIGQGVTNYGYTF. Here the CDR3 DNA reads TGTGCCAGCAGCCAAGATATAGGACAGGGTGTCACTAACTATGGCTACACCTTC.

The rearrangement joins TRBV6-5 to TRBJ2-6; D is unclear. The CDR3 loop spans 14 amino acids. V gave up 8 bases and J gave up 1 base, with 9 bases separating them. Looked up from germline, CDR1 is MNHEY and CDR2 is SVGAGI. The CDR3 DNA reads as TGTGCCAGCTCCGGAGCGTCTGGGGCCAACGTCCTGACTTTC. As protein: CASSGASGANVLTF.

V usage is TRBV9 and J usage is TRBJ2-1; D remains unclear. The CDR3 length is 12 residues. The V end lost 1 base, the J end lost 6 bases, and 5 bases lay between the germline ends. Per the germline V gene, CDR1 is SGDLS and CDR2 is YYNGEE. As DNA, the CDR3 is TGTGCCAGCAGCGTAACTTTCAATGAGCAGTTCTTC. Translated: CASSVTFNEQFF.

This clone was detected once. In nucleotides, the CDR3 is TGTGCCAGCAGCCATAGACTAGCGGGAGTAGAGACCCAGTACTTC. This translates into CASSHRLAGVETQYF. The chain has TRBV11-3 and TRBJ2-5, with 12 bases fitting TRBD2. This CDR3 region has 15 residues. Germline loops: CDR1 SGHNT, CDR2 YENEEA. J was trimmed by 4 bases and V by 5 bases; bases with no gene match: 5. Together with reference TRBV11-3 and TRBJ2-5, the CDR3 gives the full variable domain: EAGVVQSPRYKIIEKKQPVAFWCNPISGHNTLYWYLQNLGQGPELLIRYENEEAVDDSQLPKDRFSAERLKGVDSTLKIQPAELGDSAVYLCASSHRLAGVETQYFGPGTRLLVL.

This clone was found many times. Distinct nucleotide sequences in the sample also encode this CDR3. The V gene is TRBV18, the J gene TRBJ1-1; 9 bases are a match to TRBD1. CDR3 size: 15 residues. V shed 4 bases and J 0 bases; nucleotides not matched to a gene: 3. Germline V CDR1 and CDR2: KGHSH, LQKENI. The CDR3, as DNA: TGTGCCAGCTCACTTGGACAGGGGATGAACACTGAAGCTTTCTTT. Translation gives CASSLGQGMNTEAFF.

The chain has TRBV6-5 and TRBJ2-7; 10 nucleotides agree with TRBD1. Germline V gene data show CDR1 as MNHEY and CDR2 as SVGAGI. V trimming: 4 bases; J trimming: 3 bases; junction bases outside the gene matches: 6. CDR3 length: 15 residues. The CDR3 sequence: CASSSVGQGIYEQYF. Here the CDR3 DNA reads TGTGCCAGCAGTTCCGTGGGACAGGGGATCTACGAGCAGTACTTC.

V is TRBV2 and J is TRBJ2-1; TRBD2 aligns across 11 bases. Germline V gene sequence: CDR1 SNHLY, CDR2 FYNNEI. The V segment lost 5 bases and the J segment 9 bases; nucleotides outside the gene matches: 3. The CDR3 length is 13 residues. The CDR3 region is CASSPLAGGEQFF. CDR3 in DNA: TGTGCCAGCAGTCCCCTAGCGGGAGGTGAGCAGTTCTTC.

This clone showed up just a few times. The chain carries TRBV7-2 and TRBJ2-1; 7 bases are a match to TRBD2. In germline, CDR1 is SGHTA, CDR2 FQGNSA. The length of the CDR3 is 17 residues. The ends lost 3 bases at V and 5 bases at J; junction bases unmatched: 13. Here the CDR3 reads CASSLRGGSGVNNEQFF. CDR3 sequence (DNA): TGTGCCAGCAGCTTGCGAGGCGGGAGCGGGGTTAACAATGAGCAGTTCTTC.